This passage covers 21 T cell receptor beta chains from one sample sequenced in a study of monozygotic twins with inflammatory bowel disease (dated by TCRdb to between 2019 and 2020). Preparation of the library involved 5' RACE. The sequencer listed for this sample is Illumina HiSeq 2500. TCRdb reanalyzed the reads, keeping one entry per CDR3 protein sequence and omitting DNA. The sample table holds 300,000 to 400,000 distinct CDR3 sequences. Just over 2.5% of the sample lies in the top ten. The sequenced sample was blood. Receptors were obtained from a human donor with ulcerative colitis or Crohn's disease, or a healthy co-twin of an affected twin (not recorded which).

CDR3: CASSFSNRGYQETQYF. The V gene is TRBV11-2, the J gene TRBJ2-5; TCRdb gives TRBD1 as the D gene, but with no DNA this cannot be confirmed. Germline values: CDR1 SGHAT, CDR2 FQNNGV. This CDR3 is built from 16 residues.

J is TRBJ1-6 and V is TRBV5-6. Looked up from germline, CDR1 is SGHDT and CDR2 is YYEEEE. The length of the CDR3 is 17 residues. This CDR3 is CASSSPSRSSYNSPLHF.

The rearrangement joins TRBV18 to TRBJ1-2; the TCRdb call, TRBD1, lacks DNA for checking. The CDR3 has 17 amino acids. The germline V gene encodes CDR1 KGHSH and CDR2 LQKENI. CDR3 amino acids: CASSLDRGLTTNYGYTF.

The chain is built from TRBV7-3 and TRBJ1-2; TCRdb designates TRBD1, a call that cannot be tested without DNA. This CDR3 has 14 residues. Germline V gene sequence: CDR1 SGHTA, CDR2 FQGTGA. This CDR3 is CASSRTGSGHGYTF.

The rearrangement links TRBV12-3 or TRBV12-4 to TRBJ1-3; the TCRdb D gene call, TRBD1, has no DNA to confirm it. The CDR3 loop spans 16 amino acids. This chain's CDR3 is CASSSLRDRAGNTIYF.

The chain employs TRBV4-3 and TRBJ1-6. Germline V gene sequence: CDR1 LGHNA, CDR2 YSLEER. The CDR3 extends over 12 amino acids. This CDR3 reads CASSQTGLPLHF.

The J gene is TRBJ2-7, the V gene TRBV13. Germline CDR1 reads PRHDT; CDR2 reads FYEKMQ (reference sequence). This CDR3 region has 14 residues. CDR3 in amino acids: CASSLNNGDYEQYF.

This sequence joins TRBV7-9 and TRBJ1-2; the D call from TCRdb, TRBD1, cannot be confirmed without DNA. The CDR3 has 17 amino acids. Looked up from germline, CDR1 is SEHNR and CDR2 is FQNEAQ (reference sequence). CDR3 sequence: CASTPEAGQGSWYGYTF.

V usage is TRBV12-3 or TRBV12-4 and J usage is TRBJ2-1. The CDR3 contains 14 residues. The chain's CDR3 is CASSLELLYNEQFF.

The chain couples TRBV29-1 to TRBJ2-1; TCRdb proposes TRBD1, but this gene call is untestable without DNA. Per the germline V gene, CDR1 is SQVTM and CDR2 is ANQGSEA. This CDR3 is 14 amino acids long. This CDR3 is CSVEGGTGANEQFF.

The chain couples TRBV5-1 to TRBJ2-5. The CDR3 consists of 13 residues. Germline lookup yields CDR1 SGHRS and CDR2 YFSETQ. The CDR3 spells CASSLDSVETQYF.

The V gene is TRBV5-1, the J gene TRBJ2-1. The CDR3 consists of 13 residues. Germline values: CDR1 SGHRS, CDR2 YFSETQ. CDR3 residues: CASSLVQSNEQFF.

V and J are TRBV9 and TRBJ2-3; TCRdb lists TRBD2, though no DNA is available to test this call. The CDR3 runs 16 residues. Looked up from germline, CDR1 is SGDLS and CDR2 is YYNGEE. CDR3: CASTRTSGGTTDTQYF.

The CDR3 sequence: CASSPKLAGGPTETQYF. This chain connects TRBV5-1 to TRBJ2-5; TCRdb's D gene call, TRBD2, goes unchecked for lack of DNA. The CDR3 has 17 residues. Germline V lookup: CDR1 SGHRS, CDR2 YFSETQ.

This chain uses TRBV18 with TRBJ1-5; TCRdb lists TRBD1, though no DNA is available to test this call. In germline, CDR1 is KGHSH, CDR2 LQKENI. The CDR3 sequence is 16 residues long. CDR3 amino acids: CASSPGDRGINQPQHF.

The rearrangement joins TRBV24-1 to TRBJ2-2; TCRdb calls TRBD2, which cannot be checked without DNA. Germline lookup yields CDR1 KGHDR and CDR2 SFDVKD. This CDR3 comprises 15 residues. This CDR3 reads CATSELGRSTGELFF.

CDR3 sequence reads: CASSLGSGGPYEQYF. The chain is built from TRBV5-1 and TRBJ2-7; TCRdb selects TRBD1, and the lack of DNA leaves this call unchecked. CDR3 length: 15 amino acids. Germline V gene lookup returns CDR1 SGHRS and CDR2 YFSETQ.

This chain links TRBV4-3 with TRBJ1-4; TCRdb's D call of TRBD1 is untestable without DNA. The germline V gene has CDR1 LGHNA and CDR2 YSLEER. The CDR3 sequence is 17 residues long. The CDR3 sequence is CASSIRFTQGTNEKLFF.

The V gene is TRBV28, the J gene TRBJ2-7; with no DNA, the TCRdb D assignment of TRBD1 cannot be verified. The CDR3 loop spans 13 amino acids. The germline V gene encodes CDR1 MDHEN and CDR2 SYDVKM. CDR3 protein: CASTHRGLDEQYF.

The J gene is TRBJ2-7, the V gene TRBV12-3 or TRBV12-4; with no DNA, the TCRdb D assignment of TRBD1 cannot be verified. This CDR3 comprises 16 residues. The CDR3 spells CASSLSWGASAYEQYF.

The chain carries TRBV7-2 and TRBJ2-3; TCRdb's D gene call, TRBD1, goes unchecked for lack of DNA. In germline, CDR1 is SGHTA, CDR2 FQGNSA. The CDR3 covers 16 residues. CDR3: CASSLGGGQGSNTQYF.